This T cell receptor (beta chain) stems from a study of siplizumab effects on memory and regulatory T cells. Study-level findings and limits: The naive T cell population seemed more diverse than memory cells and seemed a major contributor to the alloresponse.

Assayed TCR templates numbered roughly 10^5 for each sample. Sequenced by immunoSEQ multiplex PCR; TCRdb stores in-frame clones only, minus some. The top ten hold roughly 1.4% of the sample, which has about 110,000 clones, roughly 92% seen once. Germline V gene lookup returns CDR1 MNHEY and CDR2 SVGAGI. The ends lost 0 bases at V and 4 bases at J; junction bases unmatched: 7. The CDR3 contains 16 residues. Of note for this clone: Its specificity is not known.

The origin of this receptor is a human donor in good health. Sequencing input: CD4+ T cells sorted from blood. V gene TRBV6-5 combines with J gene TRBJ2-5; 8 positions match TRBD2. The CDR3 DNA reads as TGTGCCAGCAGTTACTCGAGAGGCCTAGCGGGAGAGACCCAGTACTTC. The encoded protein is CASSYSRGLAGETQYF.